Below, one TCR beta chain is given with its context. The antigen is unknown. The data were obtained in a study of beta chain features in type 1 diabetes. All of the isolated RNA was reverse transcribed, so expressed TCRB transcripts were sequenced. Sequencing used immunoSEQ multiplex PCR; TCRdb keeps in-frame clones, though not all of them. The sample includes around 200,000 clones, roughly an eighth seen only once; the top ten take about 0.66%. The CDR3 consists of 17 residues. Trimming at V came to 4 bases and at J to 4 bases, leaving 8 bases not matched to a gene. Per germline, CDR1 MNHNS and CDR2 SASEGT. Study-wide results and limits: Within each of all four CD4+ subsets, Type 1 diabetes patients had TCRB CDR3s that were moderately but significantly shorter. The influence of HLA type on TCRB rearrangement stayed undetermined.

The sequenced material came from central memory CD4+ T cells from blood. This TCR was recovered from a woman aged 18-29 years in good health. This chain links TRBV6-1 with TRBJ2-5, with 14 bases that match TRBD2. The CDR3 is CASSGTSGRPRGETQYF. The CDR3, as DNA: TGTGCCAGCAGTGGGACTAGCGGGAGGCCCCGTGGAGAGACCCAGTACTTC.